This TCR beta chain was observed in a study of Ad26.COV2.S vaccination and SARS-CoV-2 variants. The treatment: some 19 received Ad26.COV2.S at low or high dose, single or two shots; several received placebo; per-sample allocation not given. The samples date from day 63 after the first vaccine or placebo injection. Here immunoSEQ multiplex PCR was the method, and the copy in TCRdb shows in-frame clones only, minus some. There are more than 300,000 clones in the sample; about 88% occur only once, and around 6.1% lies in the top ten. The germline V gene has CDR1 SGDLS and CDR2 YYNGEE. V lost 0 bases, J lost 5 bases, and 9 bases lay in between. The CDR3 runs to 13 residues.

This TCR came from a person between 18 and 65 years old who received the Ad26.COV2.S COVID-19 vaccine or a placebo. The gene calls are TRBV9 and TRBJ2-7, with D perhaps matching TRBD1 or TRBD2 (5 bases each). Specimen: peripheral blood, collected in a trial of Ad26.COV2.S vaccine versus placebo. The CDR3 loop is CASSVARGDEQYF. The CDR3 coding sequence is TGTGCCAGCAGCGTAGCTCGAGGGGACGAGCAGTACTTC.